This record looks at one T cell receptor (beta chain) sequence and its context. The antigen is not known. The PCR used 60 Vbeta and 13 Jbeta primers. Generated by immunoSEQ multiplex PCR, the TCRdb table keeps only in-frame clones and is missing some. This table holds about 140,000 clones, over 60% found once. The data belong to a study of cytomegalovirus exposure and HLA in healthy donors. Turning to the study itself: One earlier analysis, a look at roughly 170 million T cells, found some 100 million unique TCR beta sequences. For the roughly 400 genotyped donors, more than 65% fell within the Caucasian-associated ancestry cluster. Study-wide results and limits: A previous analysis found most TCR beta V segments productive roughly 90% or roughly 30% of the time. A later analysis reported that several of the most significant clusters appeared to be linked to common viral pathogens, among them Epstein-Barr virus.

The CDR3 runs to 13 residues. The germline V gene encodes CDR1 MNHEY and CDR2 SVGAGI. Trimming at V came to 10 bases and at J to 7 bases, leaving 8 bases not matched to a gene. This receptor was taken from a middle-aged man in good health and CMV-seronegative. Sequences were obtained from PBMCs. The chain is built from TRBV6-5 and TRBJ1-4; TRBD1 aligns across 8 bases. CDR3 sequence reads: CATRDRRFEKLFF. Here the CDR3 DNA reads TGTGCCACCCGGGACAGGCGTTTTGAAAAACTGTTTTTT.